The rows below give T cell receptor beta chains drawn from one sample of a study of cytomegalovirus exposure and HLA in healthy donors. TCRdb's copy holds only in-frame clones and misses some; the assay was immunoSEQ multiplex PCR. Here the sample table reports 150,000 to 250,000 clones. The specimen was PBMCs. The receptors were sampled from a boy aged 5-17 years in good health and CMV-seronegative. Each CDR3 is given with its conserved first and last residue. Fields, in order: D gene, V gene, J gene, CDR3 DNA, CDR3 protein. The D gene is left open where the match is weak.

TRBD1	TRBV13	TRBJ2-7	TGTGCCAGCAGCGGAAGACAGGGGGGCGAGCAGTACTTC	CASSGRQGGEQYF
-	TRBV7-3	TRBJ2-3	TGTGCCAGCAGCTTGGAGGGGCGGGGTACGCAGTATTTT	CASSLEGRGTQYF
TRBD1	TRBV4-1	TRBJ2-1	TGCGCCAGCAGCCAAGAAGGGTGGCGGACAGGTCTTAACAATGAGCAGTTCTTC	CASSQEGWRTGLNNEQFF
-	TRBV27	TRBJ2-7	TGTGCCAGCAGTTCGGACAGCCGACCCTACGAGCAGTACTTC	CASSSDSRPYEQYF
-	TRBV5-1	TRBJ1-2	TGCGCCAGCAGCTTGGAAGGGGGTGGTGGCTACACCTTC	CASSLEGGGGYTF
TRBD1	TRBV18	TRBJ2-5	TGTGCCAGCTCCCCGGGACAGGGGGTTCGGGAGACCCAGTACTTC	CASSPGQGVRETQYF
TRBD1	TRBV4-2	TRBJ2-7	TGTGCCAGCAGCCAAGACCCAGACAGGGATCCTTCCTACGAGCAGTACTTC	CASSQDPDRDPSYEQYF
TRBD1	TRBV7-8	TRBJ1-1	TGTGCCAGCAGCTCAAAAGCAGACAGGGTGAACACTGAAGCTTTCTTT	CASSSKADRVNTEAFF
-	TRBV19	TRBJ1-1	TGTGCCAGTAGTGTGGATACAGGGATGAACACTGAAGCTTTCTTT	CASSVDTGMNTEAFF
TRBD1	TRBV5-1	TRBJ1-1	TGCGCCAGCAGCTCGACAGGGCCGCCCCTCGCTGAAGCTTTCTTT	CASSSTGPPLAEAFF
TRBD2	TRBV5-4	TRBJ2-3	TGTGCCAGCAGCCTGCCTAGCGGGGGGGCCTCAGATACGCAGTATTTT	CASSLPSGGASDTQYF
TRBD1	TRBV18	TRBJ1-1	TGTGCCAGCTCCCCCGGGACAGGGTACACTGAAGCTTTCTTT	CASSPGTGYTEAFF
-	TRBV6-6	TRBJ1-1	TGTGCCAGCTACCGGGACTCCCCTTCCATGAACACTGAAGCTTTCTTT	CASYRDSPSMNTEAFF
-	TRBV29-1	TRBJ1-2	TGCAGCGTTGCAGCTAACTATGGCTACACCTTC	CSVAANYGYTF
-	TRBV11-2	TRBJ2-7	TGTGCCAGCAGCTTGACTACCGGGACAAACAGTTTCTTC	CASSLTTGTNSFF
TRBD1	TRBV25-1	TRBJ1-1	TGTGCCAGCAGTGAAGAGACAGGGGCGAACACTGAAGCTTTCTTT	CASSEETGANTEAFF
-	TRBV7-2	TRBJ1-4	TGTGCCAGCAGCTTGGGCGCAACTAATGAAAAACTGTTTTTT	CASSLGATNEKLFF
TRBD1	TRBV11-3	TRBJ2-5	TGTGCCAGCAGCCTACAGGGGTCCCAAGAGACCCAGTACTTC	CASSLQGSQETQYF
-	TRBV29-1	TRBJ1-2	TGCAGCGCCGAGGGAGGAGCCAACTATGGCTACACCTTC	CSAEGGANYGYTF
TRBD2	TRBV19	TRBJ2-7	TGTGCCAGTAGTATAGTCGCAAGACTAGCGGGAGACTACGAGCAGTACTTC	CASSIVARLAGDYEQYF
-	TRBV2	TRBJ1-1	TGTGCCAGCAACCACAGGGACACTGAAGCTTTCTTT	CASNHRDTEAFF
TRBD1	TRBV6-6	TRBJ2-7	TGTGCCAGCAGTTCGGGGACAGGGGGTAACGAGCAGTACTTC	CASSSGTGGNEQYF
TRBD1	TRBV5-4	TRBJ1-2	TGTGCCAGCAGCTTGGAGACAGGGGTTGGTGGCTACACCTTC	CASSLETGVGGYTF
TRBD2	TRBV12-5	TRBJ2-5	TGTGCTAGTGGTTTGGTCCCTAGCGGGGGGGCCGGAGAGACCCAGTACTTC	CASGLVPSGGAGETQYF
-	TRBV5-4	TRBJ1-2	TGTGCCAGCAGCTTGGATGTGGACAGAGCTAACTATGGCTACACCTTC	CASSLDVDRANYGYTF
-	TRBV19	TRBJ1-2	TGTGCCAGTAGTATACGGGAAGCGTATGGCTACACCTTC	CASSIREAYGYTF
-	TRBV30	TRBJ2-1	TGTGCCTGGAGCTGGGGGGACTTTAACAATGAGCAGTTCTTC	CAWSWGDFNNEQFF
TRBD1	TRBV2	TRBJ2-2	TGTGCCAGCAAGGGGGCAACTCTTTCTATTGGGGAGCTGTTTTTT	CASKGATLSIGELFF
TRBD2	TRBV19	TRBJ2-2	TGTGCCAGTAGTATGACTAGCGGGGGCGGGGAGCTGTTTTTT	CASSMTSGGGELFF
TRBD2	TRBV7-3	TRBJ2-3	TGTGCCAGCAGCTTAAGTAGCGGGCCTAGCACAGATACGCAGTATTTT	CASSLSSGPSTDTQYF
TRBD1	TRBV6-5	TRBJ2-2	TGTGCCAGCAGTCCGGACAGGGGGGGCACCGGGGAGCTGTTTTTT	CASSPDRGGTGELFF
TRBD1	TRBV7-9	TRBJ1-2	TGTGCCAGCAGCCAGATAATGACAGGGCATGGCTACACCTTC	CASSQIMTGHGYTF
TRBD1	TRBV7-2	TRBJ1-1	TGTGCCAGCAGCCGGACAGGCGACACTGAAGCTTTCTTT	CASSRTGDTEAFF
TRBD2	TRBV6-1	TRBJ2-1	TGTGCCAGCAAGAGGGTAGCGGGGGATAGGAATGAGCAGTTCTTC	CASKRVAGDRNEQFF
-	TRBV18	TRBJ2-1	TGTGCCAGCCACATCCGCGGCCTCAATGAGCAGTTCTTC	CASHIRGLNEQFF
-	TRBV7-9	TRBJ1-1	TGTGCCAGCACCCCCCCGGGGGGCACTGAAGCTTTCTTT	CASTPPGGTEAFF
TRBD1	TRBV7-2	TRBJ1-5	TGTGCCAGCAGCCCCCCCGGGACAGGGTTTCAGCCCCAGCATTTT	CASSPPGTGFQPQHF
-	TRBV6-5	TRBJ1-4	TGTGCCAGCAAGGAGAGGTCCGTGAATGAAAAACTGTTTTTT	CASKERSVNEKLFF
-	TRBV7-2	TRBJ1-2	TGTGCCAGCAGCTTAGGCCAGGGGAACTATGGCTACACCTTC	CASSLGQGNYGYTF
-	TRBV7-2	TRBJ1-1	TGTGCCAGCAGCTTAGTCCTTTTAGGGGTGAACACTGAAGCTTTCTTT	CASSLVLLGVNTEAFF